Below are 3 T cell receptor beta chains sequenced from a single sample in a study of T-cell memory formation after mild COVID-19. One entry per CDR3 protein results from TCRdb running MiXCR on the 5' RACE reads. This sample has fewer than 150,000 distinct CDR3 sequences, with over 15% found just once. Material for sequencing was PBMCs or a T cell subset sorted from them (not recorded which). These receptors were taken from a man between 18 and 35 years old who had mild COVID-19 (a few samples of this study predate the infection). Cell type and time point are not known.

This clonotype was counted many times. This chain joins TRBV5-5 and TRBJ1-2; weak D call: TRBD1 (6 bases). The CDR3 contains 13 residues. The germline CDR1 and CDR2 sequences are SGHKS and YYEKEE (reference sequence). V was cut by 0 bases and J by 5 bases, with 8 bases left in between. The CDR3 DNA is TGTGCCAGCAGCTTGGTGGACAGATATGGCTACACCTTC. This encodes CASSLVDRYGYTF.

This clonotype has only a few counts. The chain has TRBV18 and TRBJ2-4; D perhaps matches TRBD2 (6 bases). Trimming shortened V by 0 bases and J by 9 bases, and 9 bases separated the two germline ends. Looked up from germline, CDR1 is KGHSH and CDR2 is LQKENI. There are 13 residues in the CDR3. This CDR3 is CASSPPVGSIQYF. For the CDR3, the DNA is TGTGCCAGCTCACCACCTGTCGGGAGCATTCAGTACTTC.

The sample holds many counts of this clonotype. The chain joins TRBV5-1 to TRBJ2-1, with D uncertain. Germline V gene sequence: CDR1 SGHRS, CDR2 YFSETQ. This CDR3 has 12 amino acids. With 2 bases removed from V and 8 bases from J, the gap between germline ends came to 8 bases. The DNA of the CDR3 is TGCGCCAGCAGCTTATCAGTGGATGAGCAGTTCTTC. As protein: CASSLSVDEQFF.